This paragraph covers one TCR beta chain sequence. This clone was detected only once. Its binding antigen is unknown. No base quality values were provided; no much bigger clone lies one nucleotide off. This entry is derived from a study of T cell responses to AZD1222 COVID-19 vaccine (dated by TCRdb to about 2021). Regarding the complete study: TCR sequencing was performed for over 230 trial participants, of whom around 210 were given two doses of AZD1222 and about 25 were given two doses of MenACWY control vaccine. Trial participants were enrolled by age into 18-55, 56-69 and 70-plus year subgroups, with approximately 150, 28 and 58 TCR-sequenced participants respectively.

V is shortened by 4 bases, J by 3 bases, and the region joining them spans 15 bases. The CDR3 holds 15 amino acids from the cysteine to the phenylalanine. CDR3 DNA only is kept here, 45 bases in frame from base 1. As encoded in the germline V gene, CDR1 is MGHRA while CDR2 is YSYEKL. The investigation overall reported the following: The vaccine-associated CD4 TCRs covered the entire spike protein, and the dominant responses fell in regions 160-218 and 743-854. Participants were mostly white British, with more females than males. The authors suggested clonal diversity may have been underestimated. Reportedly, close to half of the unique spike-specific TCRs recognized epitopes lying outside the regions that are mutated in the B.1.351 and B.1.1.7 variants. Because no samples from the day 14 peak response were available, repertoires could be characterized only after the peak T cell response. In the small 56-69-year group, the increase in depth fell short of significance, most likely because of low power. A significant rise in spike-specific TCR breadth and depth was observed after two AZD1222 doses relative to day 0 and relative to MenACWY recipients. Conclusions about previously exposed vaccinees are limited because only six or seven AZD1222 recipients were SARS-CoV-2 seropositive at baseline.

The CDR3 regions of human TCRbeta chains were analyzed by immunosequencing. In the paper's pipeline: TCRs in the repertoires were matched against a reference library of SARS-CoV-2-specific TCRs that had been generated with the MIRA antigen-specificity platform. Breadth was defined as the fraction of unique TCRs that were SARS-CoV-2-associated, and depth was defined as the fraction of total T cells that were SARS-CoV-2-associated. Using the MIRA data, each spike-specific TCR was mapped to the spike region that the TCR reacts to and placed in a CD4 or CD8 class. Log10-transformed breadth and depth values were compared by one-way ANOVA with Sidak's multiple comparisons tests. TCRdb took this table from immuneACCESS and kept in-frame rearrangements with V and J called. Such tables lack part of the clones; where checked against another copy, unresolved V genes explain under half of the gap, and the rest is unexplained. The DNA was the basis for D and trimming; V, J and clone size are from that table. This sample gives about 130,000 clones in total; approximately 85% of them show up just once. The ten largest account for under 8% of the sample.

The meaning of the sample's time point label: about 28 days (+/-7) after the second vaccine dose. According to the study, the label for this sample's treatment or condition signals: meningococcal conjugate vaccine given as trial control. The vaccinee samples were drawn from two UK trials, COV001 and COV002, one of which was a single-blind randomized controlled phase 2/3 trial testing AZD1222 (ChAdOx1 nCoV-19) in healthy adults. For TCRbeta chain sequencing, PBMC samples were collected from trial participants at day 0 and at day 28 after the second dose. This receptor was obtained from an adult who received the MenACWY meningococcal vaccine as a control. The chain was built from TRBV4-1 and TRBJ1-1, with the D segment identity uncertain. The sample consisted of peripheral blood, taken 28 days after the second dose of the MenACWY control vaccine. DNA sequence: TGCGCCAGCAGCCCTGCCGGGTCTCGGGACACTGAAGCTTTCTTT. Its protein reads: CASSPAGSRDTEAFF.